This T cell receptor (beta chain) was documented in a study of blood T cells in healthy people across ages. Ranging in age from about 6 to 100, the donors were healthy Caucasian individuals from Russia. The germline V gene has CDR1 MNHEY and CDR2 SMNVEV (reference sequence). The ends lost 7 bases at V and 1 base at J; junction bases unmatched: 6. The CDR3 loop spans 15 amino acids. Together with a sample-barcoded 5' primer, a J-beta primer mix was included in a second PCR lasting about 7 to 11 cycles. TCRdb re-analysed the 5' RACE reads in MiXCR, keeping a single row per CDR3 protein. The sample lists roughly 730,000 distinct CDR3 sequences; 56% were seen once.

The V and J genes are TRBV27 and TRBJ2-3; 9 nucleotides match TRBD1. What was sequenced was blood. The sequence derives from a man aged 35 to 55 in good health. The CDR3 sequence: CASTLQGAGTDTQYF. For the CDR3, the DNA is TGTGCCAGCACCTTACAGGGGGCCGGCACAGATACGCAGTATTTT.